The 19 T cell receptor beta chains below all came from one sample that was sequenced in a study of identical twins. TCRdb called the 5' RACE reads again in MiXCR, with one record for every CDR3 protein. The top ten clones hold 1.5% to 2% of a sample with about 810,000 distinct CDR3 sequences, around 12% of them seen once. These data also formed part of another study, on yellow fever vaccine responses in identical twins.

Material for sequencing was PBMCs. Receptors were obtained from a woman between 18 and 30 years old in good health.

This clonotype was detected ten times or more. The chain is built from TRBV12-3 or TRBV12-4 and TRBJ2-2; a weak D match, TRBD1 (5 bases). Trimming removed 2 bases from V and 5 bases from J, with 12 bases in between. This CDR3 has 15 residues. The chain's CDR3 is CASSLRGLGTGELFF. The CDR3 region has the DNA TGTGCCAGCAGTTTAAGGGGCTTAGGGACCGGGGAGCTGTTTTTT.

The CDR3 DNA reads TGTGCCAGCAGACTAGCGGGATCGGGAGAGACCCAGTACTTC. Protein product: CASRLAGSGETQYF. The rearrangement uses TRBV27 and TRBJ2-5, with 10 nucleotides matching TRBD2. There are 14 residues in the CDR3. Trimming at V came to 6 bases and at J to 4 bases, leaving 5 bases not matched to a gene. CDR1 is MNHEY and CDR2 is SMNVEV in the germline V gene (reference sequence).

This clonotype was seen a handful of times. CDR3 nucleotide sequence: TGCAGTGCTAGAGATCCCGGACACGCGTGGAACACCGGGGAGCTGTTTTTT. Protein product: CSARDPGHAWNTGELFF. This rearrangement joins TRBV20-1 to TRBJ2-2, with D maybe TRBD1 (5 bases). The CDR3 loop spans 17 amino acids. Germline V lookup: CDR1 DFQATT, CDR2 SNEGSKA (reference sequence). Deletions cut 0 bases from V and 1 base from J, with 15 bases between.

This clonotype was seen at least ten times. The chain is built from TRBV27 and TRBJ1-6; 12 bases map to TRBD1. The CDR3 is made up of 16 amino acids. The V segment lost 5 bases and the J segment 8 bases; nucleotides outside the gene matches: 7. The germline V gene has CDR1 MNHEY and CDR2 SMNVEV (reference sequence). The CDR3 sequence is CASSEWDRGQYSPLHF. CDR3 coding DNA: TGTGCCAGCAGTGAGTGGGACAGGGGGCAGTATTCACCCCTCCACTTT.

This clonotype was seen many times. J is TRBJ1-5 and V is TRBV12-3 or TRBV12-4, with unresolved D. This CDR3 contains 12 residues. V shed 6 bases and J shed 5 bases, with 8 bases lying between them. The CDR3 coding sequence is TGTGCCAGCAGCCCTCCCTATCAGCCCCAGCATTTT. Protein sequence: CASSPPYQPQHF.

This clonotype was counted at least ten times. The J gene is TRBJ1-4, the V gene TRBV20-1, with unresolved D. The V end lost 1 base, the J end lost 3 bases, and 6 bases lay between the germline ends. Germline V lookup: CDR1 DFQATT, CDR2 SNEGSKA (reference sequence). The CDR3 covers 13 residues. Here the CDR3 DNA reads TGCAGTGCTAGAGTGGGATCTAATGAAAAACTGTTTTTT. Translated: CSARVGSNEKLFF.

The chain employs TRBV7-2 and TRBJ2-5; TRBD2 agrees at 9 bases. The CDR3 extends over 15 amino acids. V gave up 5 bases and J gave up 3 bases; unmatched junction bases: 7. Germline V gene sequence: CDR1 SGHTA, CDR2 FQGNSA. This CDR3 reads CASSLAGTSKETQYF. As DNA, the CDR3 is TGTGCCAGCAGCCTCGCCGGGACTAGCAAAGAGACCCAGTACTTC.

This clonotype was observed a few times. V and J are TRBV5-8 and TRBJ1-2; 8 bases agree with TRBD1. CDR1 and CDR2 from the germline V gene are SGHTS and YDEGEE. This CDR3 is built from 14 residues. V shed 4 bases and J 6 bases; nucleotides not matched to a gene: 8. CDR3 in DNA: TGTGCCAGCAGCCAAGACAGGGGTGAGGATGGCTACACCTTC. Translation: CASSQDRGEDGYTF.

This clonotype was recorded at least ten times. This chain links TRBV5-1 with TRBJ1-2; no clear D. Germline CDR1 SGHRS, CDR2 YFSETQ. Between the trimmed V and J ends, which lost 0 bases and 6 bases, there was a span of 15 bases. CDR3 size: 15 residues. The CDR3 loop reads CASSLVPPGVDGYTF. The CDR3 DNA sequence: TGCGCCAGCAGCTTGGTTCCACCGGGTGTTGATGGCTACACCTTC.

This chain uses TRBV20-1 with TRBJ2-1; TRBD2 is a possible D gene (6 bases). CDR1 and CDR2 from the germline V gene are DFQATT and SNEGSKA (reference sequence). Trimming pared 3 bases from V and 8 bases from J, leaving 14 bases between. This CDR3 contains 13 residues. The CDR3 DNA sequence: TGCAGTGCTAGCCGAGCGGGCGCTGATGAGCAGTTCTTC. Translated: CSASRAGADEQFF.

This clonotype was seen a few times. This chain uses TRBV4-1 with TRBJ1-1; D is possibly TRBD1 (6 bases). The CDR3 covers 15 residues. The V and J ends lost 1 base and 1 base respectively, with 10 bases between them. In germline, CDR1 is MGHRA, CDR2 YSYEKL. The CDR3: CASSQADRPNTEAFF. The DNA of the CDR3 is TGCGCCAGCAGCCAAGCGGACAGACCGAACACTGAAGCTTTCTTT.

The chain is built from TRBV5-1 and TRBJ2-1; tentatively, D is TRBD1 (6 bases). This CDR3 contains 14 residues. V was shortened by 3 bases and J by 9 bases, with 16 bases between the two germline ends. Germline V gene lookup returns CDR1 SGHRS and CDR2 YFSETQ. In DNA, the CDR3 is TGCGCCAGCAGCTCTACTCAGGGGCTCGGTGAGCAGTTCTTC. Its translation: CASSSTQGLGEQFF.

This chain joins TRBV20-1 and TRBJ1-2; the D gene is possibly TRBD1 (6 bases). V lost 6 bases, J lost 8 bases, and 16 bases lay in between. Germline CDR1 is DFQATT and CDR2 is SNEGSKA (reference sequence). The CDR3 consists of 12 residues. This CDR3 is CSASTGIGGYTF. The DNA of the CDR3 is TGCAGTGCCAGCACAGGGATCGGAGGCTACACCTTC.

This sequence joins TRBV19 and TRBJ1-6; D uncertain. The V end was cut by 3 bases, the J end by 5 bases, with 11 bases between. The CDR3 contains 15 residues. CDR1 is LNHDA and CDR2 is SQIVND in the germline V gene (reference sequence). DNA for the CDR3: TGTGCCAGTAGTATGAGAGGCCACAATAATTCACCCCTCCACTTT. Its protein is CASSMRGHNNSPLHF.

The J gene is TRBJ2-7, the V gene TRBV27; D call uncertain. This CDR3 contains 13 residues. Looked up from germline, CDR1 is MNHEY and CDR2 is SMNVEV (reference sequence). V lost 5 bases, J lost 0 bases, and 8 bases lay in between. CDR3 nucleotides: TGTGCCAGCAGTAACGCCCTCTCCTACGAGCAGTACTTC. Translating it yields CASSNALSYEQYF.

In its sample, this clonotype was seen many times. The chain uses TRBV10-3 and TRBJ2-5; 9 nucleotides line up with TRBD1. Per the germline V gene, CDR1 is ENHRY and CDR2 is SYGVKD. V lost 4 bases and J lost 3; bases outside the gene matches: 6. The length of the CDR3 is 15 residues. The CDR3 DNA sequence: TGTGCCATCAGTGGACAGGGGGATAAGAAAGAGACCCAGTACTTC. It is translated as CAISGQGDKKETQYF.

The chain carries TRBV4-2 and TRBJ2-5, with D perhaps given as TRBD1 or TRBD2 (5 bases each). Germline loops: CDR1 LGHNA, CDR2 YNFKEQ. Between the trimmed V and J ends, which lost 0 bases and 4 bases, there was a span of 12 bases. The CDR3 contains 15 residues. DNA for the CDR3: TGTGCCAGCAGCCAAGACTGGGACCTGACAGAGACCCAGTACTTC. Its protein product is CASSQDWDLTETQYF.

CDR3 sequence (DNA): TGTGCCACCCCCATGCTAGCGGGAGGCGAGCAGTTCTTC. Translating gives CATPMLAGGEQFF. This chain uses TRBV6-4 with TRBJ2-1; 11 nucleotides match TRBD2. The CDR3 loop spans 13 amino acids. Losses at the gene ends were 10 bases for V and 10 bases for J; bases not matched to a gene: 9. Germline V gene data show CDR1 as MRHNA and CDR2 as SNTAGT.

Ten or more counts support this clonotype. V usage is TRBV20-1 and J usage is TRBJ1-1; D not resolved. V was clipped by 1 base and J by 2 bases, with 8 bases between them. Germline CDR1 DFQATT, CDR2 SNEGSKA (reference sequence). CDR3 size: 13 residues. This CDR3 reads CSARVVANTEAFF. CDR3 nucleotide sequence: TGCAGTGCTAGAGTAGTAGCTAACACTGAAGCTTTCTTT.